This T cell receptor beta chain appears in the sequencing data of a study of blood T cells in healthy people across ages (dated by TCRdb to about 2015). General notes on the study: Template switching captured roughly one uniquely barcoded TCR beta cDNA molecule per two T cells in model experiments. To avoid experimental bias, donors of different ages were randomly spread across the sequencing lanes. Using the same blood draw, the study looked at two additional independent replicas of 1 million unique cDNA reads for two donors, one aged 18 to 30 and the other aged 80 or older. To track age-related changes in TCR beta repertoire diversity, the study relied on deep sequencing normalized with unique cDNA molecular identifiers. The donors were split into four age groups: young (average around 15 years), middle-aged (around 40), aged (approximately 60) and long-lived (82). Results and caveats for the whole study, not just this receptor: Estimates of total diversity based on one million sequenced T cells were regarded as lower bounds and as underestimates. A strong correlation was found between observed TCR beta diversity and the percentage of naive T cells measured by flow cytometry. Because profiling used bulk unsorted PBMCs, naive and antigen-experienced compartments could not be compared conclusively. The long-lived group showed more naive CD4+ T cells, fewer expanded clones and increased TCR diversity than the aged group, suggesting age selection. Observed TCR beta diversity per million T cells fell roughly linearly with age, and a significant reduction was already apparent by age around 40. Donor CMV infection status was unknown, potentially confounding age-related changes in expanded clonotypes.

The library relied on 5' RACE. The sample was run on an Illumina HiSeq 2500. A second PCR of about 6 to 12 cycles was performed with a sample-barcoded 5' primer and a J-beta primer mix. Each TCR beta cDNA molecule received a unique molecular identifier from a template-switch 5' adaptor carrying 12 random nucleotides. Each sample yielded at least 3 million CDR3-containing paired-end reads. First-strand cDNA was synthesized from all RNA with the Mint cDNA synthesis kit, primed by a TRBC-specific oligonucleotide. Following uracil-DNA glycosylase treatment, all cDNA underwent a first 18-cycle PCR with the universal primers M1SS and BC2_uni_R. The published analysis was carried out like this. For normalization, 1 million high-quality reads were randomly selected from each sample, with every read carrying a distinct molecular identifier. Reads with shared molecular identifiers were discarded instead of being binned into consensus sequences. MiTCR, with a Q25 quality threshold and the strictest error-elimination algorithm, was used for CDR3 identification, clonotype clustering and error correction. A nonparametric unseen species model using Euler transformation provided a lower-bound estimate of total TCR beta diversity. The public reads were quality trimmed at Q25 with fastp and then assembled into clones with MiXCR by TCRdb, keeping productive beta chains. CDR3 protein sequences are deduplicated, and each keeps its most common genes and DNA. These V and J calls are TCRdb output, not the study's own analysis. Here the sample has fewer than 2,000,000 distinct CDR3 sequences; almost 35% occur a single time. The ten largest clones capture approximately 11% of the sample.

Systemically healthy Caucasian individuals from Russia, approximately 39 in total and aged roughly 6 to 95 years, were included as donors. Each donor gave ten milliliters of peripheral blood, drawn into EDTA-treated Vacutainer tubes. Ficoll-Paque density-gradient centrifugation was used to isolate PBMCs, with at least 6.5 million per sample. Trizol reagent was used to extract total RNA from the PBMCs, yielding at least 6 micrograms per sample. For every donor, flow cytometry on a PBMC aliquot measured the percentage of naive CD45RAhigh/CD27high T cells. The germline V gene supplies CDR1 MNHNS and CDR2 SASEGT. Germline trimming: 7 bases from V, 6 bases from J; junction bases outside gene matches: 9. The CDR3 measures 15 amino acids from cysteine to phenylalanine. Of all the DNA, just the CDR3 is kept, 45 bases in frame from base 1. In its sample, this clonotype was seen a few times. Its target antigen remains unknown. Per-base quality was not reported, and no clone a single base away is much larger than it.

The receptor chain draws on TRBV6-1 and TRBJ1-2; 12 central bases correspond to TRBD1. Sample: blood. The TCR was taken from a woman younger than 45 in good health. This receptor carries the CDR3 CASKESGTGGDGYTF. The DNA sequence is TGTGCCAGCAAGGAATCCGGGACAGGGGGCGATGGCTACACCTTC.